These 14 T cell receptor beta chains were sequenced from one sample in a study of regulatory T cells in long-lasting Graves disease. Building the TCR beta libraries relied on iRepertoire HTBI primers, and CDR3 regions underwent Arm-PCR. From the multiplex PCR reads, TCRdb called clonotypes with MiXCR, one entry per CDR3 protein. The sample comprises 400,000 to 500,000 distinct CDR3 sequences, approximately 16% of which are singletons, and 20% to 25% rests with the top ten. Specified time point: newly diagnosed GD, antithyroid drugs for less than 3 months. PBMC-extracted RNA yielded the TCR library. Separately, the same data were catalogued under a study of T cells in Graves' hyperthyroidism and ophthalmopathy.

Sequences were derived from peripheral blood mononuclear cells (PBMCs), sampled at new diagnosis, from a patient treated with antithyroid drugs. The source is a woman aged 18 to 35 with Graves disease.

This clonotype was seen repeatedly, ten times or more. This chain connects TRBV27 to TRBJ2-1; D is unresolved. Germline assignment: CDR1 MNHEY and CDR2 SMNVEV (reference sequence). V lost 6 bases and J 0 bases, leaving 9 bases between the germline ends. This CDR3 contains 14 residues. DNA of the CDR3: TGTGCCAGCAGCTTGGAGAGCTCCTACAATGAGCAGTTCTTC. Encoded protein: CASSLESSYNEQFF.

This clonotype appeared a single time. The CDR3 reads CASSQDGQLNTEAFF. The CDR3 nucleotides read TGTGCCAGCAGCCAAGACGGACAGTTGAACACTGAAGCTTTCTTT. The genes are TRBV11-2 and TRBJ1-1; perhaps TRBD1 as D (6 bases). V was clipped by 5 bases and J by 0 bases, with 13 bases between them. In germline, CDR1 is SGHAT, CDR2 FQNNGV. The CDR3 is made up of 15 amino acids. Complete variable domain (other parts from reference TRBV11-2 and TRBJ1-1): EAGVAQSPRYKIIEKRQSVAFWCNPISGHATLYWYQQILGQGPKLLIQFQNNGVVDDSQLPKDRFSAERLKGVDSTLKIQPAKLEDSAVYLCASSQDGQLNTEAFFGQGTRLTVV.

This clonotype was counted a few times. The chain joins TRBV28 to TRBJ2-7; maybe TRBD2 (6 bases). The germline gives CDR1 MDHEN, CDR2 SYDVKM. This CDR3 is built from 13 residues. V shed 2 bases and J shed 4 bases, with 9 bases lying between them. CDR3 bases: TGTGCCAGCAGTTTAACGGGGGTTTACGAGCAGTACTTC. The encoded protein is CASSLTGVYEQYF.

Only a few counts were recorded for this clonotype. The rearrangement links TRBV6-1 to TRBJ2-1, with D perhaps TRBD2 (6 bases). Germline V gene sequence: CDR1 MNHNS, CDR2 SASEGT. Trimming removed 3 bases from V and 3 bases from J, with 15 bases in between. The CDR3 consists of 16 residues. The CDR3 sequence is CASSDPGTSIYNEQFF. CDR3 coding DNA: TGTGCCAGCAGTGATCCCGGGACTTCGATCTACAATGAGCAGTTCTTC.

The V call is TRBV3-1, the J call TRBJ2-4; D is uncertain. The CDR3 covers 17 residues. Trimming left V 1 base short and J 0 bases short, with 13 bases between. CDR1 and CDR2 (germline): LGHDT, YNNKEL (reference sequence). CDR3 nucleotides: TGTGCCAGCAGCCAAGGTCACCCTAGGCTAGCCAAAAACATTCAGTACTTC. Translation gives CASSQGHPRLAKNIQYF.

Ten or more counts support this clonotype. The V call is TRBV6-2 or TRBV6-3, the J call TRBJ2-1, with TRBD2 identical over 10 bases. Germline V gene lookup returns CDR1 MNHEY and CDR2 SVGEGT. The J segment lost 0 bases and the V segment lost 2 bases, leaving 4 bases of the junction unmatched. The CDR3 contains 17 residues. The CDR3 spells CASSYVSGRSSYNEQFF. CDR3 in DNA: TGTGCCAGCAGTTACGTTAGCGGGAGGAGCTCCTACAATGAGCAGTTCTTC.

This clonotype has a count of ten or more. This chain uses TRBV7-2 with TRBJ2-7; 7 bases match TRBD1. V was clipped by 5 bases and J by 6 bases; unmatched bases: 13. The V gene's germline CDR1 is SGHTA and CDR2 FQGNSA. The CDR3 totals 15 residues. For the CDR3, the DNA is TGTGCCAGCAGCCTCCGACAGGGTAGATATTCCGAGCAGTACTTC. Amino acid sequence: CASSLRQGRYSEQYF.

The chain employs TRBV6-2 or TRBV6-3 and TRBJ2-6; the D is unclear. CDR3 length: 16 residues. Germline V gene data show CDR1 as MNHEY and CDR2 as SVGEGT. V was cut by 5 bases and J by 0 bases, with 11 bases left in between. The CDR3 bases are TGTGCCAGCAGTGAAGCTAGGGCCTCTGGGGCCAACGTCCTGACTTTC. Its translation is CASSEARASGANVLTF.

This sequence joins TRBV29-1 and TRBJ2-5; D may be TRBD2 (6 bases). This CDR3 is 14 amino acids long. Germline loops: CDR1 SQVTM, CDR2 ANQGSEA. Trimming removed 3 bases at V and 1 base at J, with 12 bases between. CDR3 DNA sequence: TGCAGCGTTGACGGCAGGAGGGGCCAAGAGACCCAGTACTTC. Protein: CSVDGRRGQETQYF.

Regarding this clonotype: This likely reflects a read error, since a far larger clone is one base away. This sequence joins TRBV7-2 and TRBJ2-3; 7 positions match TRBD2. Germline values: CDR1 SGHTA, CDR2 FQGNSA. The CDR3 sequence is 15 residues long. Trimming cost V 2 bases and J 0 bases; bases outside gene matches: 2. The CDR3 sequence: CASSLLAVSTDTQYF. CDR3 nucleotides: TGTGCCAGCAGCTTACTAGCGGTTAGCACAGATACGCAGTATTTT.

This clonotype was observed many times. The chain employs TRBV28 and TRBJ2-7, with 9 bases identical to TRBD1. The CDR3 covers 13 residues. Trimming cost V 6 bases and J 2 bases; bases outside gene matches: 2. The germline V gene encodes CDR1 MDHEN and CDR2 SYDVKM. The CDR3 here is CASRQGAPYEQYF. As DNA, the CDR3 is TGTGCCAGCAGACAGGGGGCCCCCTACGAGCAGTACTTC.

This clonotype was counted at least ten times. The chain uses TRBV7-2 and TRBJ2-2, with no clear D. Germline assignment: CDR1 SGHTA and CDR2 FQGNSA. The germline V and J ends were trimmed by 0 bases and 7 bases, with 9 bases remaining between them. The length of the CDR3 is 14 residues. The CDR3 is CASSLAVGNGELFF. CDR3 sequence (DNA): TGTGCCAGCAGCTTAGCGGTGGGGAACGGGGAGCTGTTTTTT.

The chain joins TRBV27 to TRBJ1-1; D possibly corresponds to TRBD1 (5 bases). The CDR3 spans 15 residues. The V end lost 5 bases, the J end lost 3 bases, and 16 bases lay between the germline ends. Per the germline V gene, CDR1 is MNHEY and CDR2 is SMNVEV (reference sequence). The CDR3 loop reads CASSPDRGAYTEAFF. The DNA for the CDR3 is TGTGCCAGCAGTCCAGACCGGGGCGCGTACACTGAAGCTTTCTTT.

Many counts were recorded for this clonotype. The V gene is TRBV7-8, the J gene TRBJ1-1; D may be TRBD1 (6 bases). Trimming cost V 1 base and J 8 bases, with 11 bases left between them. Germline values: CDR1 SGHVS, CDR2 FQNEAQ. The CDR3 has 13 residues. The CDR3 sequence is CASSLVRDNEAFF. The CDR3 DNA reads TGTGCCAGCAGCTTAGTCCGGGACAACGAAGCTTTCTTT.